This T cell receptor beta chain emerged from a study of beta chain features in type 1 diabetes. V shed 1 base and J 5 bases; nucleotides not matched to a gene: 8. The germline CDR1 and CDR2 sequences are SEHNR and FQNEAQ (reference sequence). This CDR3 region has 15 residues. What was sequenced were expressed TCRB transcripts, since all of the isolated RNA had been reverse transcribed. Method: immunoSEQ multiplex PCR; TCRdb's copy keeps in-frame clones and lacks some. The sample lists 150,000 to 160,000 clones, around 10% occurring once. This clone was found many times. This receptor was identified in a young man in good health. Material: central memory CD4+ T cells from blood. This sequence joins TRBV7-9 and TRBJ2-7, with 7 bases aligning to TRBD2. The CDR3 nucleotides read TGTGCCAGCAGCTTAGGGGGAGGGGTAACGAACGAGCAGTACTTC. As protein: CASSLGGGVTNEQYF.